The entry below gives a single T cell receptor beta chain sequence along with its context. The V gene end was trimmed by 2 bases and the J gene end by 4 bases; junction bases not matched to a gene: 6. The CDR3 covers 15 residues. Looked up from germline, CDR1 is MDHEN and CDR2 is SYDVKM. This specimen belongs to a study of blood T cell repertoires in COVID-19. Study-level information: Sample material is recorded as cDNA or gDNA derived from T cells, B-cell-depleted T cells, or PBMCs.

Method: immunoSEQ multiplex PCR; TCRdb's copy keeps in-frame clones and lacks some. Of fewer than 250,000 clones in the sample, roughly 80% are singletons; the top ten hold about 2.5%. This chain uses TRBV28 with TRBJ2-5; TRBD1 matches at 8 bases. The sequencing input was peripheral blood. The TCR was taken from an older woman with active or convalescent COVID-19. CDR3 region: CASSLQGASGETQYF. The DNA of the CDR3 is TGTGCCAGCAGTTTACAGGGGGCGAGTGGAGAGACCCAGTACTTC.